Presented here are 31 T cell receptor beta chains from one specimen sequenced in a study of blood T cell repertoires in COVID-19. The protocol was immunoSEQ multiplex PCR, while the TCRdb copy is restricted to in-frame clones and leaves out a portion. The data show some 330,000 clones, about four fifths seen once. The sequenced sample was PBMCs or T cells enriched from blood (not recorded which). Receptor source: a woman aged 45-59 years who had recovered from COVID-19.

About this clone: Other DNA sequences within the sample encode an identical CDR3. The gene calls are TRBV11-2 and TRBJ1-2, with 8 bases matching TRBD1. J lost 8 bases, V lost 5 bases, and 7 bases had no gene match. This CDR3 contains 13 residues. In germline, CDR1 is SGHAT, CDR2 FQNNGV. The CDR3 loop is CASSPGQGGGYTF. Written as DNA, the CDR3 is TGTGCCAGCAGCCCCGGACAGGGCGGAGGCTACACCTTC.

This rearrangement joins TRBV5-5 to TRBJ1-1; 7 bases agree with TRBD1. The CDR3 is 14 residues long. Germline V gene lookup returns CDR1 SGHKS and CDR2 YYEKEE (reference sequence). V gave up 3 bases and J gave up 4 bases; unmatched junction bases: 6. The DNA of the CDR3 is TGTGCCAGCAGCTGGCAGGGGGAACCCACTGAAGCTTTCTTT. Translated, it gives CASSWQGEPTEAFF.

As for this clone: Other DNA sequences in the same sample also yield this CDR3. CDR3 protein: CASSRDRHNEQFF. The CDR3 DNA is TGTGCCAGTAGTAGGGACAGGCACAATGAGCAGTTCTTC. J is TRBJ2-1 and V is TRBV19; TRBD1 agrees at 8 bases. Trimming removed 4 bases from V and 5 bases from J; junction bases left unmatched: 1. Looked up from germline, CDR1 is LNHDA and CDR2 is SQIVND (reference sequence). This CDR3 contains 13 residues.

The chain recombines TRBV3-1 (or the pseudogene TRBV3-2) with TRBJ2-2; 10 nucleotides line up with TRBD2. Trimming took 3 bases from V and 13 from J; bases not matched to a gene: 8. Germline V gene data show CDR1 as LGHDT and CDR2 as YNNKEL (reference sequence). This CDR3 is built from 14 residues. CDR3 sequence reads: CASSHVQRGGLLFF. In DNA form, the CDR3 reads TGTGCCAGCAGCCACGTGCAGCGGGGGGGGCTGCTGTTTTTT.

The chain couples TRBV5-4 to TRBJ2-3; 12 bases agree with TRBD2. This CDR3 contains 18 residues. V lost 0 bases, J lost 0 bases, and 5 bases stayed unmatched. Germline-derived CDR1 and CDR2 are SGHNT and YYREEE (reference sequence). DNA of the CDR3: TGTGCCAGCAGCTTGGGCCTAGCGGGGGGGCCGAGCACAGATACGCAGTATTTT. Translation: CASSLGLAGGPSTDTQYF.

The chain joins TRBV18 to TRBJ2-7; TRBD1 is a possible D gene (6 bases). The CDR3 is made up of 13 amino acids. Trimming took off 4 bases at V and 5 bases at J, with 12 bases between the two ends. Germline CDR1 and CDR2: KGHSH and LQKENI. The CDR3: CASSLQRQDEQYF. CDR3 bases: TGTGCCAGCTCACTACAACGACAGGACGAGCAGTACTTC.

Notes on this clone: The germline gene is not matched at one end of the junction; a read error may be the cause. J is TRBJ2-2 and V is TRBV12-3 or TRBV12-4; D perhaps matches TRBD2 (5 bases). CDR3 length: 13 residues. In DNA form, the CDR3 reads TGCGCGGCTGCCAAATTGAGGGCCGGGGAGCTGTTTTTT. This encodes CAAAKLRAGELFF.

The V gene is TRBV5-4, the J gene TRBJ2-7; 8 bases line up with TRBD1. Germline CDR1 is SGHNT and CDR2 is YYREEE (reference sequence). V lost 4 bases and J lost 1; bases outside the gene matches: 7. CDR3 length: 15 residues. CDR3 protein: CASSDPGQASYEQYF. The CDR3 nucleotides are TGTGCCAGCAGCGATCCGGGACAGGCATCCTACGAGCAGTACTTC.

This clone was detected only once. The V gene is TRBV5-6, the J gene TRBJ1-5; 7 positions agree with TRBD1. The CDR3 is made up of 18 amino acids. With V trimmed by 2 bases and J by 0 bases, 11 bases remained unmatched. Germline V gene lookup returns CDR1 SGHDT and CDR2 YYEEEE. The CDR3 DNA follows: TGTGCCAGCAGCTTTGGAGCCGGGACAGCTTATAGCAATCAGCCCCAGCATTTT. Translated, it gives CASSFGAGTAYSNQPQHF.

The rearrangement uses TRBV30 and TRBJ1-5; 9 nucleotides line up with TRBD1. J was trimmed by 3 bases and V by 4 bases; bases with no gene match: 7. Germline V gene sequence: CDR1 GTSNPN, CDR2 SVGIG (reference sequence). CDR3 length: 15 amino acids. DNA for the CDR3: TGTGCCTGGACCCCGGGACAGGGCGACAATCAGCCCCAGCATTTT. Its protein is CAWTPGQGDNQPQHF. Full variable domain (remainder filled in from reference TRBV30 and TRBJ1-5): SQTIHQWPATLVQPVGSPLSLECTVEGTSNPNLYWYRQAAGRGLQLLFYSVGIGQISSEVPQNLSASRPQDRQFILSSKKLLLSDSGFYLCAWTPGQGDNQPQHFGDGTRLSIL.

The rearrangement joins TRBV25-1 to TRBJ1-2, with 8 bases aligning to TRBD1. Germline trimming cut 4 bases from V and 0 bases from J; bases unmatched to any gene: 10. Germline-derived CDR1 and CDR2 are MGHDK and SYGVNS. The CDR3 contains 17 residues. CDR3 nucleotides: TGTGCCAGCAGTGTGGGGCAGGGGGCGAACGCTAACTATGGCTACACCTTC. This gives the protein CASSVGQGANANYGYTF.

The chain carries TRBV9 and TRBJ2-3; 7 bases align to TRBD2. This CDR3 spans 15 amino acids. The V segment lost 2 bases and the J segment 0 bases; nucleotides outside the gene matches: 3. Germline values: CDR1 SGDLS, CDR2 YYNGEE. CDR3 nucleotides: TGTGCCAGCAGCGTCCAAGCGGGAAGCACAGATACGCAGTATTTT. It codes for CASSVQAGSTDTQYF.

J is TRBJ2-5 and V is TRBV11-1, with D hard to call. The CDR3 is 13 residues long. Between the trimmed V and J ends, which lost 3 bases and 2 bases, there was a span of 7 bases. Per germline, CDR1 SGHAT and CDR2 FQDESV (reference sequence). CDR3 loop: CASSFGAQETQYF. The CDR3 DNA reads as TGTGCCAGCAGCTTTGGAGCACAAGAGACCCAGTACTTC.

This chain links TRBV2 with TRBJ1-4, with 7 bases lining up with TRBD1. Germline V gene data show CDR1 as SNHLY and CDR2 as FYNNEI. J lost 5 bases, V lost 9 bases, and 3 bases had no gene match. The CDR3 totals 12 residues. The CDR3 DNA is TGTGCCAGTAAACAGGGGAATGAAAAACTGTTTTTT. Translated, it gives CASKQGNEKLFF. Complete variable domain (other parts from reference TRBV2 and TRBJ1-4): EPEVTQTPSHQVTQMGQEVILRCVPISNHLYFYWYRQILGQKVEFLVSFYNNEISEKSEIFDDQFSVERPDGSNFTLKIRSTKLEDSAMYFCASKQGNEKLFFGSGTQLSVL.

CDR3 residues: CASSVQWAALHNTGELFF. CDR3 nucleotide sequence: TGTGCCAGTAGTGTCCAGTGGGCCGCGCTACACAACACCGGGGAGCTGTTTTTT. The chain links TRBV19 to TRBJ2-2; D gene ambiguous. Germline CDR1 and CDR2: LNHDA and SQIVND (reference sequence). This CDR3 spans 18 amino acids. V lost 5 bases and J lost 2, with 21 bases in between. Full variable domain (remainder filled in from reference TRBV19 and TRBJ2-2): DGGITQSPKYLFRKEGQNVTLSCEQNLNHDAMYWYRQDPGQGLRLIYYSQIVNDFQKGDIAEGYSVSREKKESFPLTVTSAQKNPTAFYLCASSVQWAALHNTGELFFGEGSRLTVL.

This chain joins TRBV6-5 and TRBJ1-6; D remains unclear. Germline loops: CDR1 MNHEY, CDR2 SVGAGI. Trimming took off 6 bases at V and 0 bases at J, with 6 bases between the two ends. The CDR3 has 14 amino acids. The CDR3 region is CASRRDSYNSPLHF. The CDR3 nucleotides read TGTGCCAGCAGGCGAGACTCCTATAATTCACCCCTCCACTTT.

The gene calls are TRBV30 and TRBJ2-2, with TRBD1 identical over 12 bases. Trimming cost V 6 bases and J 4 bases; bases outside gene matches: 12. Per the germline V gene, CDR1 is GTSNPN and CDR2 is SVGIG (reference sequence). CDR3 length equals 17 residues. Here the CDR3 reads CACTARDRGRGTGELFF. In DNA form, the CDR3 reads TGTGCCTGCACGGCCCGGGACAGGGGGCGCGGCACCGGGGAGCTGTTTTTT.

This chain connects TRBV15 to TRBJ1-1; weak D call: TRBD1 (5 bases). Germline assignment: CDR1 LNHNV and CDR2 YYDKDF (reference sequence). This CDR3 is built from 13 residues. Trimming shortened V by 6 bases and J by 3 bases, and 11 bases separated the two germline ends. Here the CDR3 reads CATRGRGYTEAFF. For the CDR3, the DNA is TGTGCCACCAGGGGGCGAGGTTACACTGAAGCTTTCTTT.

This rearrangement joins TRBV30 to TRBJ1-2; possible D gene TRBD1, 5 bases. From germline, CDR1 is GTSNPN and CDR2 SVGIG (reference sequence). The V gene lost 1 base and the J gene lost 3 bases, with 12 bases spanning the gap. CDR3 length equals 14 residues. The CDR3 here is CAWSEGQLHYGYTF. In DNA form, the CDR3 reads TGTGCCTGGAGTGAGGGGCAGCTTCACTATGGCTACACCTTC. Combining the CDR3 with reference TRBV30 and TRBJ1-2 gives the whole variable domain SQTIHQWPATLVQPVGSPLSLECTVEGTSNPNLYWYRQAAGRGLQLLFYSVGIGQISSEVPQNLSASRPQDRQFILSSKKLLLSDSGFYLCAWSEGQLHYGYTFGSGTRLTVV.

With respect to this clone: The junction departs from germline at one end; a sequencing error may be responsible. This rearrangement joins TRBV10-3 to TRBJ2-7; 8 bases agree with TRBD2. The CDR3 sequence is 12 residues long. Germline V lookup: CDR1 ENHRY, CDR2 SYGVKD. The DNA for the CDR3 is TGTGCCATCAGTGACGGGGGGGAGGGAGACCGATTC. It yields the protein CAISDGGEGDRF.

The chain joins TRBV27 to TRBJ1-3; 8 bases line up with TRBD1. There are 17 residues in the CDR3. V shed 2 bases and J 0 bases; nucleotides not matched to a gene: 6. CDR1 is MNHEY, CDR2 SMNVEV, per germline (reference sequence). The DNA for the CDR3 is TGTGCCAGCAGTTTAACAGGGGGAGTCGGCTCTGGAAACACCATATATTTT. Protein: CASSLTGGVGSGNTIYF.

Remarks on this clone: Other DNA sequences in the sample encode the same CDR3. The V call is TRBV5-4, the J call TRBJ1-6; no clear D. Germline V gene lookup returns CDR1 SGHNT and CDR2 YYREEE (reference sequence). V lost 0 bases to trimming and J lost 6 bases, with 7 bases between them. This CDR3 spans 14 amino acids. Here the CDR3 reads CASSLGLSNSPLHF. The DNA for the CDR3 is TGTGCCAGCAGCTTGGGACTCTCTAATTCACCCCTCCACTTT.

The V gene is TRBV7-9, the J gene TRBJ1-2, with 7 bases aligning to TRBD1. The CDR3 loop spans 14 amino acids. CDR1 is SEHNR and CDR2 is FQNEAQ in the germline V gene (reference sequence). The J segment lost 3 bases and the V segment lost 5 bases, leaving 6 bases of the junction unmatched. CDR3 in DNA: TGTGCCAGCAGCCGAAAGACAGGGCACTATGGCTACACCTTC. It codes for CASSRKTGHYGYTF.

The chain employs TRBV7-2 and TRBJ2-5; 9 bases agree with TRBD2. Trimming took 2 bases from V and 1 from J; bases not matched to a gene: 5. Germline V lookup: CDR1 SGHTA, CDR2 FQGNSA. This CDR3 comprises 16 residues. In DNA form, the CDR3 reads TGTGCCAGCAGCTTAAGCAGCGGGGGGCCCCAAGAGACCCAGTACTTC. Its translation is CASSLSSGGPQETQYF. The entire variable domain, with the rest obtained from reference TRBV7-2 and TRBJ2-5, is as follows: GAGVSQSPSNKVTEKGKDVELRCDPISGHTALYWYRQSLGQGLEFLIYFQGNSAPDKSGLPSDRFSAERTGGSVSTLTIQRTQQEDSAVYLCASSLSSGGPQETQYFGPGTRLLVL.

With regard to this clone: A read error may account for a junction end that differs from germline. The gene calls are TRBV5-6 and TRBJ2-1, with 16 nucleotides matching TRBD2. Germline CDR1 reads SGHDT; CDR2 reads YYEEEE. The CDR3 is 18 residues long. The CDR3 region has the DNA TGTGCCAGCAGCGAGGGACTAGCGGGAGGGGGGGGGTACAATAAGCAGTTCTTC. Its translation: CASSEGLAGGGGYNKQFF. The full variable domain, its missing parts supplied by reference TRBV5-6 and TRBJ2-1, is DAGVTQSPTHLIKTRGQQVTLRCSPKSGHDTVSWYQQALGQGPQFIFQYYEEEERQRGNFPDRFSGHQFPNYSSELNVNALLLGDSALYLCASSEGLAGGGGYNKQFFGPGTRLTVL.

This clone was observed once. V and J are TRBV5-1 and TRBJ1-3, with 10 nucleotides matching TRBD1. The J segment lost 0 bases and the V segment lost 4 bases, leaving 4 bases of the junction unmatched. The germline V gene has CDR1 SGHRS and CDR2 YFSETQ. The CDR3 has 16 amino acids. The CDR3 sequence is CASSPGTGASGNTIYF. As DNA, the CDR3 is TGCGCCAGCAGCCCCGGGACAGGGGCCTCTGGAAACACCATATATTTT.

A few counts support this clone. V and J are TRBV12-3 or TRBV12-4 and TRBJ1-4, with unresolved D. The V and J ends lost 6 bases and 6 bases respectively, with 11 bases between them. The CDR3 loop spans 13 amino acids. Here the CDR3 reads CASRRSADEKLFF. CDR3 nucleotides: TGTGCCAGCAGAAGGAGCGCCGATGAAAAACTGTTTTTT.

The chain couples TRBV5-1 to TRBJ1-2; tentatively, D is TRBD1 (5 bases). Trimming took off 4 bases at V and 3 bases at J, with 13 bases between the two ends. The CDR3 totals 14 residues. Germline V CDR1 and CDR2: SGHRS, YFSETQ. Here the CDR3 DNA reads TGCGCCAGCAGCGTGGCGGGGGGTTACTATGGCTACACCTTC. Protein: CASSVAGGYYGYTF.

This rearrangement joins TRBV18 to TRBJ1-6, with 12 nucleotides matching TRBD1. This CDR3 contains 15 residues. Germline V gene sequence: CDR1 KGHSH, CDR2 LQKENI. Losses at the gene ends were 6 bases for V and 8 bases for J; bases not matched to a gene: 5. CDR3 region: CASSRDRGRDSPLHF. The CDR3 DNA sequence: TGTGCCAGCTCTAGGGACAGGGGGCGAGATTCACCCCTCCACTTT.

Concerning this clone: Compared with germline, one end of the junction differs, possibly owing to a read error. The J gene is TRBJ2-3, the V gene TRBV7-7, with TRBD2 matching 8 bases. CDR3 length equals 16 residues. Germline V gene sequence: CDR1 SSHAT, CDR2 FNYEAQ (reference sequence). CDR3 region: CASSLGAGGRTDTQYF. The DNA for the CDR3 is TGTGCTAGCAGCTTAGGCGCGGGGGGACGCACAGATACGCAGTATTTT.

CDR3 coding DNA: TGTGCCAGCACTTCAGACACGAACACTGAAGCTTTCTTT. This translates into CASTSDTNTEAFF. The chain has TRBV6-5 and TRBJ1-1; D gene uncertain. Germline assignment: CDR1 MNHEY and CDR2 SVGAGI. V shed 7 bases and J shed 1 base, with 10 bases lying between them. The length of the CDR3 is 13 residues.